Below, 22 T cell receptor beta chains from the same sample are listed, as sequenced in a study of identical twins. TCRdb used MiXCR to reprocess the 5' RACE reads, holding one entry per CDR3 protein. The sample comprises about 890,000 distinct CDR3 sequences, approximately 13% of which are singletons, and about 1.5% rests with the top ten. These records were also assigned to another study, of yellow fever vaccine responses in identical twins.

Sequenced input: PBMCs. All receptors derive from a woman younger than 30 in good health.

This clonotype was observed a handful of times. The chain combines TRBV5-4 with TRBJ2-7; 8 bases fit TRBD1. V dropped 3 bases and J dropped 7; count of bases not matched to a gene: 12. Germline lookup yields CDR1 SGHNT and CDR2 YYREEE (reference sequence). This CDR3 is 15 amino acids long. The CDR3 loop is CASSSQGAGVGEQYF. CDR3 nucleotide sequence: TGTGCCAGCAGCTCCCAGGGGGCGGGCGTGGGGGAGCAGTACTTC.

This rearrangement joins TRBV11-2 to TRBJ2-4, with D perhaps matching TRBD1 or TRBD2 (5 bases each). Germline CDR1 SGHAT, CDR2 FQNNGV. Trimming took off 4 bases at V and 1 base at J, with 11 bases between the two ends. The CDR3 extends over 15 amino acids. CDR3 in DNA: TGTGCCAGCAGCTCCGTAGAGGGGGCCAAAAACATTCAGTACTTC. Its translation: CASSSVEGAKNIQYF.

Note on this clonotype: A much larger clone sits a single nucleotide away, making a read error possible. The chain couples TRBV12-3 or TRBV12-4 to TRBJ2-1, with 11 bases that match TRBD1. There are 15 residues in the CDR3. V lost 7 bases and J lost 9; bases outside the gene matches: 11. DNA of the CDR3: TGTGCCAGCACCCCCCGGGACAGGGGGGTCATTGAGCAGTTCTTC. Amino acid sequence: CASTPRDRGVIEQFF.

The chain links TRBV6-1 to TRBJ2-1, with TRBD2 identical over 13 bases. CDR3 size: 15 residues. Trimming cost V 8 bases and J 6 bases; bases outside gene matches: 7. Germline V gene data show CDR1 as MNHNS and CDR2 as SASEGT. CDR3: CASYEGTSGANEQFF. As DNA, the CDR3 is TGTGCCAGCTACGAAGGGACTAGCGGGGCCAATGAGCAGTTCTTC.

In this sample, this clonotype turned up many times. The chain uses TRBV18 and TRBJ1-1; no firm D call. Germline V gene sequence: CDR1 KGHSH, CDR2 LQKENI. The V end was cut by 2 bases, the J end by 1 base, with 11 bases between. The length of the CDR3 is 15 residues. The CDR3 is CASSPSSWRNTEAFF. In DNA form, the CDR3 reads TGTGCCAGCTCACCAAGCTCCTGGAGGAACACTGAAGCTTTCTTT.

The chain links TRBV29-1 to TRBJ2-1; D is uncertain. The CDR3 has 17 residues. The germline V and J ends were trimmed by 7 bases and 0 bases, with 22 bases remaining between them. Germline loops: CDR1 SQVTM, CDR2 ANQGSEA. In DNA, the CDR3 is TGCAGCGCTGAGGACCCCGCGACATCGAGCTCCTACAATGAGCAGTTCTTC. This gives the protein CSAEDPATSSSYNEQFF.

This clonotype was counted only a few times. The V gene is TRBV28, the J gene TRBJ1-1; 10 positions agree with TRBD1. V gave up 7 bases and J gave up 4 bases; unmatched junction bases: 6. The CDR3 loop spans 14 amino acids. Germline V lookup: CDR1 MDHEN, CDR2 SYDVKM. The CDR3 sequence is CASTKGQGGTEAFF. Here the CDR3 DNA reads TGTGCCAGCACCAAAGGACAGGGGGGCACTGAAGCTTTCTTT.

Written as DNA, the CDR3 is TGTGCCACCAGCAGCCCAGGGGAGGGCCTGGGCAATCAGCCCCAGCATTTT. Translation: CATSSPGEGLGNQPQHF. The rearrangement joins TRBV15 to TRBJ1-5, with D tentatively TRBD1 (6 bases). Germline V lookup: CDR1 LNHNV, CDR2 YYDKDF (reference sequence). V was clipped by 3 bases and J by 2 bases, with 17 bases between them. The CDR3 length is 17 residues.

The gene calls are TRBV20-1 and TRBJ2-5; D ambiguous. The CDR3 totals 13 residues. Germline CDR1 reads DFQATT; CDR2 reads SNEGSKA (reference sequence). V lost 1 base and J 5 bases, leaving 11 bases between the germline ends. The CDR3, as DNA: TGCAGTGCTAGAGTGGTAGCCAGGGAGACCCAGTACTTC. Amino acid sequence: CSARVVARETQYF.

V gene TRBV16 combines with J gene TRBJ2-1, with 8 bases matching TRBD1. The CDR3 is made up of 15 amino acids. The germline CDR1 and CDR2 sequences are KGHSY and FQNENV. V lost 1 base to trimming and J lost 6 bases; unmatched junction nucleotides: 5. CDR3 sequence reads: CASSQWQGASNEQFF. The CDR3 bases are TGTGCCAGCAGCCAATGGCAGGGGGCGTCCAATGAGCAGTTCTTC.

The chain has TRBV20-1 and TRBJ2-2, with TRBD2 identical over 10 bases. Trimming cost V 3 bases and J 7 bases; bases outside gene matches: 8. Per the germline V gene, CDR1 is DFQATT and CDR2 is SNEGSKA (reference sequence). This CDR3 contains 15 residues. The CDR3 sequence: CSARRAGGPDGELFF. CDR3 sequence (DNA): TGCAGTGCTAGGCGAGCGGGAGGGCCTGACGGGGAGCTGTTTTTT.

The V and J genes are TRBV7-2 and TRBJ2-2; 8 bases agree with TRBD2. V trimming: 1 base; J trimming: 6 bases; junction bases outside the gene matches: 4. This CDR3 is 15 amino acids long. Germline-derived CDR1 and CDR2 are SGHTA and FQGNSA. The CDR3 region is CASSLGRGAPGELFF. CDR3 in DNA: TGTGCCAGCAGCTTAGGGCGGGGGGCCCCCGGGGAGCTGTTTTTT.

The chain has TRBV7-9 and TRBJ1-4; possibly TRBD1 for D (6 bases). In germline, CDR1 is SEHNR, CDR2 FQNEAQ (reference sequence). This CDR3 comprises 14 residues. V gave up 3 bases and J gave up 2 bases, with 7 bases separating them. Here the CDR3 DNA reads TGTGCCAGCAGCTTTGGACAGACTAATGAAAAACTGTTTTTT. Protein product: CASSFGQTNEKLFF.

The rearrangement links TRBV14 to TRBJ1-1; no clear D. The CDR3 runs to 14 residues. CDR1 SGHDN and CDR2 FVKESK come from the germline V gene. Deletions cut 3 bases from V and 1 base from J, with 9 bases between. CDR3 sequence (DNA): TGTGCCAGCAGCCATCTGGGCCAGAACACTGAAGCTTTCTTT. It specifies CASSHLGQNTEAFF.

CDR3 amino acids: CASKQRLNTGELFF. As DNA, the CDR3 is TGTGCCAGTAAACAGCGGCTGAACACCGGGGAGCTGTTTTTT. The chain couples TRBV6-1 to TRBJ2-2; D perhaps matches TRBD2 (5 bases). The CDR3 loop spans 14 amino acids. Germline V CDR1 and CDR2: MNHNS, SASEGT. Trimming cost V 9 bases and J 1 base, with 12 bases left between them.

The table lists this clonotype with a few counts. CDR3 residues: CASSTGDSRYHQETQYF. For the CDR3, the DNA is TGTGCCAGCAGCACTGGAGACAGCCGATACCATCAAGAGACCCAGTACTTC. The V and J genes are TRBV7-6 and TRBJ2-5; possibly TRBD1 for D (5 bases). The germline CDR1 and CDR2 sequences are SGHVS and FNYEAQ. The ends were cut back, 5 bases at V and 2 bases at J, with 21 bases in the middle. The CDR3 sequence is 17 residues long.

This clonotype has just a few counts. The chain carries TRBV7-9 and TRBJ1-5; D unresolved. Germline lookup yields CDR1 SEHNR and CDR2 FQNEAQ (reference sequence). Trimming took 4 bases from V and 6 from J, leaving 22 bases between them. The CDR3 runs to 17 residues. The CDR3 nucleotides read TGTGCCAGCAGCTACCCCCGGATACGGGTCTTTGGTCAGCCCCAGCATTTT. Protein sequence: CASSYPRIRVFGQPQHF.

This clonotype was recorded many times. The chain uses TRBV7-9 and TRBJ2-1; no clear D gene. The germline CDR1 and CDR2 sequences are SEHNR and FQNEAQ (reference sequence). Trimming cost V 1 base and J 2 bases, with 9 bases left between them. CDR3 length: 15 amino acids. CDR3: CASSLEDATYNEQFF. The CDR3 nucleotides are TGTGCCAGCAGCTTAGAGGATGCAACCTACAATGAGCAGTTCTTC.

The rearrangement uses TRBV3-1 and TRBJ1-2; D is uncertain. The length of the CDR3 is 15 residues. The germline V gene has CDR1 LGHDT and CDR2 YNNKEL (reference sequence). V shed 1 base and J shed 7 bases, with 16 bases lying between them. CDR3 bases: TGTGCCAGCAGCCAAGGGCACCTTGTTATGTTTGGCTACACCTTC. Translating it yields CASSQGHLVMFGYTF. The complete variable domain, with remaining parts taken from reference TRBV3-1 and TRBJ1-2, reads DTAVSQTPKYLVTQMGNDKSIKCEQNLGHDTMYWYKQDSKKFLKIMFSYNNKELIINETVPNRFSPKSPDKAHLNLHINSLELGDSAVYFCASSQGHLVMFGYTFGSGTRLTVV.

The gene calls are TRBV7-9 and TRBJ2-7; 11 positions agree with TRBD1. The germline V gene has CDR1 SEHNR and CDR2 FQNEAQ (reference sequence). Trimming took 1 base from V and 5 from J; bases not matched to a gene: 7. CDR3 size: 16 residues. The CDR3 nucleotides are TGTGCCAGCAGCTTAGGGGACAGGGGGGTTGTTGACGAGCAGTACTTC. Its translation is CASSLGDRGVVDEQYF.

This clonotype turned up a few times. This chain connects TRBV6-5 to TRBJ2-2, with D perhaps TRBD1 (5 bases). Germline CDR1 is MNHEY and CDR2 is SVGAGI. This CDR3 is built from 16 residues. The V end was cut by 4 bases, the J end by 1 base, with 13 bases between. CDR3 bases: TGTGCCAGCAGTTCAGGGCACAAATTGAACACCGGGGAGCTGTTTTTT. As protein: CASSSGHKLNTGELFF.

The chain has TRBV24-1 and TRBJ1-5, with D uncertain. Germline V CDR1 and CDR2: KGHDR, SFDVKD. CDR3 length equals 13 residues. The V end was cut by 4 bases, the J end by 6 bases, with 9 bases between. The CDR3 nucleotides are TGTGCCACCAGTGAGCCTACTGGTCAGCCCCAGCATTTT. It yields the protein CATSEPTGQPQHF.